Sequencing of this T cell receptor (beta chain) was carried out in a study of beta chain features in type 1 diabetes. General study findings and limits: There were fewer insertions and more deletions at the VDJ junctions of type 1 diabetes patients.

In the case of this clone: What it recognizes is unknown.

Trimming cost V 0 bases and J 1 base, with 8 bases left between them. CDR1 and CDR2 from the germline V gene are LGHNA and YSLEER. The CDR3 is 15 amino acids. Sequenced material consisted of expressed TCRB transcripts (all of the isolated RNA was reverse transcribed). TCRdb keeps only in-frame clones here, not all; method: immunoSEQ multiplex PCR. The sample holds about 450,000 clones; about an eighth are singletons and the top ten take about 0.042%. This sequence joins TRBV4-3 and TRBJ2-3; D remains ambiguous. Specimen: naive CD4+ T cells from blood. This receptor was obtained from a woman aged 18-30 years in good health. CDR3 coding DNA: TGCGCCAGCAGCCAAGATCGGCACCGCACAGATACGCAGTATTTT. It yields the protein CASSQDRHRTDTQYF.